The rows below give T cell receptor beta chains drawn from one sample of a study of siplizumab effects on memory and regulatory T cells. The data were produced by immunoSEQ multiplex PCR, yet TCRdb's version contains in-frame clones alone and is incomplete. The repertoire includes thousands of clones, 65% to 70% of them detected once, and 48% sits in the top ten. The sequencing input was effector memory CD8+ T cells sorted from blood. The source is a human donor in good health. Each CDR3 is given with its conserved first and last residue. Each record gives: D gene, V gene, clone size, J gene, CDR3 DNA, CDR3 protein. A D gene is named only where the DNA matches it firmly. Expanded clones get a size class; other rows say once, few or many, or leave the size out.

-	TRBV6-4	-	TRBJ2-4	TGTGCCAGCAGTGAGACAGGACCCTCAAAAAACATTCAGTACTTC	CASSETGPSKNIQYF
TRBD2	TRBV7-8	few	TRBJ2-5	TGTGCCAGCAGCTTAGCCGAACTAGCGGGAGGGCGGGACCAAGAGACCCAGTACTTC	CASSLAELAGGRDQETQYF
-	TRBV15	-	TRBJ2-4	TGTGCCACCAGCAGAGTCGGTAGCGTCGGGAACATTCAGTACTTC	CATSRVGSVGNIQYF
TRBD1	TRBV18	-	TRBJ2-6	TGTGCCAGCTCACCACAAGGACAGGGGGGGGCCAACGTCCTGACTTTC	CASSPQGQGGANVLTF
-	TRBV5-1	-	TRBJ2-5	TGCGCCAGCAGCTTATGGGGGAAAGAGACCCAGTACTTC	CASSLWGKETQYF
-	TRBV14	-	TRBJ2-3	TGTGCCAGCAGCCAGGTACTGTCAGATACGCAGTATTTT	CASSQVLSDTQYF
-	TRBV7-6	-	TRBJ2-3	TGTGCCAGCAGCTTATTCGGCGGGGCCACAGATACGCAGTATTTT	CASSLFGGATDTQYF
TRBD1	TRBV13	-	TRBJ2-3	TGTGCCAGCAGCCGGAACAGGGGACAGGGCACAGATACGCAGTATTTT	CASSRNRGQGTDTQYF
TRBD2	TRBV27	-	TRBJ2-7	TGTGCCAGCAGGGCGGGGGGGGTATCGGGCTACGAGCAGTACTTC	CASRAGGVSGYEQYF
-	TRBV30	-	TRBJ1-1	TGTGCCTGGAGTCTCTCACGGAGGGGTACTGAAGCTTTCTTT	CAWSLSRRGTEAFF
-	TRBV21-1	-	TRBJ1-1	TGTGCCAGCAGCAAAACAGGGGGCACTGAAGCTTTCTTT	CASSKTGGTEAFF
TRBD1	TRBV6-1	medium-sized	TRBJ2-7	TGTGCCAGCAGTGAACGCGAGACAGGGGGCTACGAGCAGTACTTC	CASSERETGGYEQYF
-	TRBV11-3	-	TRBJ2-7	TGTGCCAGCAGCTTAGGTGCGCCTCCAGCCCCTCCGGGCGAGCAGTACTTC	CASSLGAPPAPPGEQYF
TRBD1	TRBV4-2	few	TRBJ1-4	TGTGCCAGCAGCCCCGCCCAGGGGGCAGATGAAAAACTGTTTTTT	CASSPAQGADEKLFF
TRBD1	TRBV6-5	few	TRBJ2-5	TGTGCCAGCAAAGGACAGGGGTTTTATGAGACCCAGTACTTC	CASKGQGFYETQYF
TRBD2	TRBV5-4	-	TRBJ2-1	TGTGCCAGCAGCTTGGATCCCCTAGCGGGGACCAACAATGAGCAGTTCTTC	CASSLDPLAGTNNEQFF
TRBD1	TRBV28	few	TRBJ2-3	TGTGCCAGCAGAACTGGGACAGGGTCATTTGGCACAGATACGCAGTATTTT	CASRTGTGSFGTDTQYF
-	TRBV5-4	-	TRBJ2-7	TGTGCCAGCAGCTTGGAGGTCTCCTACGAGCAGTACTTC	CASSLEVSYEQYF
-	TRBV29-1	-	TRBJ2-7	TGCAGCGCCCTAACGACAGCCACCGGTCGGGAGCAGTACTTC	CSALTTATGREQYF
-	TRBV5-6	few	TRBJ1-1	TGTGCCAGCAGTTCTGAAGGGACTCTGAACACTGAAGCTTTCTTT	CASSSEGTLNTEAFF
-	TRBV4-2	-	TRBJ2-6	TGTGCCAGCAGCTTCCTAAGGTTACAAAGTCGGGCCAACGTCCTGACTTTC	CASSFLRLQSRANVLTF
-	TRBV2	few	TRBJ2-7	TGTGCCAGCAGGGGAGTCCGATCCTACGAGCAGTACTTC	CASRGVRSYEQYF
-	TRBV6-5	once	TRBJ1-5	TGTGCCAGCGGCCGGGACGCAGGTCGGCCCCAGCATTTT	CASGRDAGRPQHF
TRBD1	TRBV28	-	TRBJ1-1	TGTGCCAGCAGTTTAATGGGACAGGGTGCTGAAGCTTTCTTT	CASSLMGQGAEAFF
-	TRBV29-1	-	TRBJ2-7	TGCAGCGTTGAAAAGGGGGGGACTCCCTACGAGCAGTACTTC	CSVEKGGTPYEQYF
-	TRBV6-1	-	TRBJ2-7	TGTGCCAGCAGTGAAACCGGCGGGACCTACGAGCAGTACTTC	CASSETGGTYEQYF
TRBD2	TRBV2	-	TRBJ2-4	TGTGCCAGCGGGGTACTAACGGGAGGTTGGGAAAACATTCAGTACTTC	CASGVLTGGWENIQYF
-	TRBV7-9	few	TRBJ1-4	TGTGCCAGCAGCTCACGGTCGGGGACGGCTGAAAAACTGTTTTTT	CASSSRSGTAEKLFF
-	TRBV6-1	-	TRBJ2-6	TGTGCCAGCAGTGAAGGGGGGTCTGGGGCCAACGTCCTGACTTTC	CASSEGGSGANVLTF
TRBD1	TRBV29-1	-	TRBJ2-7	TGCAGCGTTGTGGGGGACAGGGGCTACGAGCAGTACTTC	CSVVGDRGYEQYF
TRBD1	TRBV7-8	-	TRBJ1-1	TGTGCCAGCAGCTTAGACAACAGGGGGAACACTGAAGCTTTCTTT	CASSLDNRGNTEAFF
-	TRBV14	-	TRBJ2-7	TGTGCCAGCAGCCAATATTCTAGCTACGAGCGGTACTTC	CASSQYSSYERYF
TRBD2	TRBV4-1	once	TRBJ2-1	TGCGCCAGCAGCCAAGCGACTAGCGGTTACAATGAGCAGTTCTTC	CASSQATSGYNEQFF
TRBD1	TRBV30	few	TRBJ1-1	TGTGCCTGGATTCAGGGGGCCGTTGAAGCTTTCTTT	CAWIQGAVEAFF
-	TRBV5-1	-	TRBJ2-7	TGCGCCAGCAGCTTGTACCAGGCCTACGAGCAGTACTTC	CASSLYQAYEQYF
-	TRBV9	medium-sized	TRBJ1-6	TGTGCCAGCAGCCCCCCTAATTCACCCCTCCACTTT	CASSPPNSPLHF
-	TRBV6-4	medium-sized	TRBJ2-2	TGTGCCAGCAGTGACTCCGCCACCGGGGAGCTGTTTTTT	CASSDSATGELFF
TRBD2	TRBV6-4	few	TRBJ2-3	TGTGCCAGCAGTCCAAAAGCGGGAGGGGGAGGAGATACGCAGTATTTT	CASSPKAGGGGDTQYF
-	TRBV9	once	TRBJ2-5	TGTGCCAGCAGCGACGCTAAGACCCAGTACTTC	CASSDAKTQYF
TRBD1	TRBV7-9	few	TRBJ2-3	TGTGCCAGCAGCTTAGTGGGACAGGGAGGAGATACGCAGTATTTT	CASSLVGQGGDTQYF
-	TRBV27	-	TRBJ2-7	TGTGCCAGCAGTAGCACTCAGGGGATCTACGAGCAGTACTTC	CASSSTQGIYEQYF
-	TRBV19	medium-sized	TRBJ2-1	TGTGCCAGTAGTATAATACTAGGGAAATACAATGAGCAGTTCTTC	CASSIILGKYNEQFF
TRBD1	TRBV4-1	-	TRBJ1-2	TGCGCCAGCAGCCGACAGGGGGCAGACTATGGCTACACCTTC	CASSRQGADYGYTF
-	TRBV7-8	few	TRBJ2-7	TGTGCCAGCAGCTTGGCGGGGCCCCACGAGCAGTACTTC	CASSLAGPHEQYF
-	TRBV14	-	TRBJ2-7	TGTGCCAGCAGCCAAAGAACCTACGAGCAGTACTTC	CASSQRTYEQYF
-	TRBV29-1	-	TRBJ2-1	TGCAGCGTTGAAGACGTCCAGGACAGAAACAATGAGCAGTTCTTC	CSVEDVQDRNNEQFF
TRBD2	TRBV27	-	TRBJ2-7	TGTGCCAGCAGTTCGGGGGGGAGCTCCTACGAGCAGTACTTC	CASSSGGSSYEQYF
-	TRBV5-4	-	TRBJ2-7	TGTGCCAGCAGCTTGGAGGGCTCGGGCGAGCAGTACTTC	CASSLEGSGEQYF
TRBD1	TRBV4-2	-	TRBJ2-1	TGTGCCAGCAGCGGGACAGGGCATGGTGAGCAGTTCTTC	CASSGTGHGEQFF
TRBD2	TRBV4-3	-	TRBJ2-5	TGCGCCAGCAGCCAAGGCTGGCGGGAGGTAGGAGAGGAGACCCAGTACTTC	CASSQGWREVGEETQYF
-	TRBV5-4	-	TRBJ1-3	TGTGCCAGCAGCTTGGACAACGGAAACACCATATATTTT	CASSLDNGNTIYF
-	TRBV10-3	-	TRBJ1-5	TGTGCCATCAGAGTCGGGGGGAGTAGCAATCAGCCCCAGCATTTT	CAIRVGGSSNQPQHF
-	TRBV7-3	-	TRBJ1-6	TGTGCCAGCAGCTTGCAGGGCGGTTCACCCCTCCACTTT	CASSLQGGSPLHF